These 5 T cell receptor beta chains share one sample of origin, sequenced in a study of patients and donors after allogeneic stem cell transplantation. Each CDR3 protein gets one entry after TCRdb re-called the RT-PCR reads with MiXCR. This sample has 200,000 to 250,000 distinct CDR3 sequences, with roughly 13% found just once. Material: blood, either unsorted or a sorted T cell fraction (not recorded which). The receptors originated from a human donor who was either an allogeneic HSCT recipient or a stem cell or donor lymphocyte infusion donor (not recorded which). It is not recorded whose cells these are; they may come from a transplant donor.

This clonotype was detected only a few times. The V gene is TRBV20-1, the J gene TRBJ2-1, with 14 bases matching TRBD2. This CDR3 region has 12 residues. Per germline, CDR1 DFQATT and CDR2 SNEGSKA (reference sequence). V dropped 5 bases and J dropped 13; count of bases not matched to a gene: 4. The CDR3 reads CSAGGLAGVQFF. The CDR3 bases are TGCAGTGCTGGGGGACTAGCGGGAGTCCAGTTCTTC.

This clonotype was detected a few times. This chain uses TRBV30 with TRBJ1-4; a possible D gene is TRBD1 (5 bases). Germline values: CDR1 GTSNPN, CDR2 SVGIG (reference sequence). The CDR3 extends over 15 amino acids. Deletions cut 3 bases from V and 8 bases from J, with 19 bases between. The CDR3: CAWRGGAGRREKLFF. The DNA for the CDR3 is TGTGCCTGGAGGGGAGGGGCGGGGCGCAGGGAAAAACTGTTTTTT.

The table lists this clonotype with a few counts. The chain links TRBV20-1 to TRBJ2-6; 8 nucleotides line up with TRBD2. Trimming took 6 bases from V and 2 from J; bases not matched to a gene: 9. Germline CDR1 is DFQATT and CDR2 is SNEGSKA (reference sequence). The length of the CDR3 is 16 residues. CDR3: CSASSGSGAGANVLTF. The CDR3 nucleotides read TGCAGTGCCAGCAGCGGGAGTGGGGCTGGGGCCAACGTCCTGACTTTC.

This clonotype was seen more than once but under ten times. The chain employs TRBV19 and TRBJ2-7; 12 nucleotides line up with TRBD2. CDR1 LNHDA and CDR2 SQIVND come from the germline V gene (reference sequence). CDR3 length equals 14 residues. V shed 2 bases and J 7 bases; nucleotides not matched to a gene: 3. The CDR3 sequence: CASSITSGRSEQYF. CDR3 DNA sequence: TGTGCCAGTAGTATAACTAGCGGGAGGAGTGAGCAGTACTTC.

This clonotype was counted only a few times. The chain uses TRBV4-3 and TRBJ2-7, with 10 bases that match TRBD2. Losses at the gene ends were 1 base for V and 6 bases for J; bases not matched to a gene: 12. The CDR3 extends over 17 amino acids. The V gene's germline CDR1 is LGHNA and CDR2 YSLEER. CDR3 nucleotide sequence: TGCGCCAGCAGCCAAGCTAGCGGGGGAAACAGCCCCTCCGAGCAGTACTTC. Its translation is CASSQASGGNSPSEQYF.